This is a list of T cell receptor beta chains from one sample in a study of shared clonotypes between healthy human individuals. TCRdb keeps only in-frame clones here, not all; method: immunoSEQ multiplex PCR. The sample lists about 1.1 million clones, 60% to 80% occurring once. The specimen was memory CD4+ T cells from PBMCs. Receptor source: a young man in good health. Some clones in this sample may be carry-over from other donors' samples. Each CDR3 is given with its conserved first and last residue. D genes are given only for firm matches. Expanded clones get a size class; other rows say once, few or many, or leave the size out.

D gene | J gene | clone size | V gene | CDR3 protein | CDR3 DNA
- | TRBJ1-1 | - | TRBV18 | CASSPSFDGAQAFF | TGTGCCAGCTCACCCTCCTTCGATGGGGCCCAAGCTTTCTTT
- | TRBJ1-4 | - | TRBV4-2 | CASSQRAREKLFF | TGTGCCAGCAGCCAAAGGGCACGGGAAAAACTGTTTTTT
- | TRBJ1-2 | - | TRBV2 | CASSSSNLQGRNGYTF | TGTGCCAGCAGCTCTTCGAATTTACAGGGCCGTAATGGCTACACCTTC
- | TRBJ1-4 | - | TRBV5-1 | CASSPRMLNEKLFF | TGCGCCAGCAGCCCCCGGATGCTAAATGAAAAACTGTTTTTT
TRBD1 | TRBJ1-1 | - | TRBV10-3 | CAISEQAGGGTEAFF | TGTGCCATCAGTGAGCAGGCAGGGGGCGGCACTGAAGCTTTCTTT
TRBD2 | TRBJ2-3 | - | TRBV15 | CATSRDYSGADTQYF | TGTGCCACCAGCAGGGATTATAGCGGGGCAGATACGCAGTATTTT
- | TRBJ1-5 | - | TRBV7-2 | CASSLGARENQPQHF | TGTGCCAGCAGCTTAGGGGCCAGGGAGAATCAGCCCCAGCATTTT
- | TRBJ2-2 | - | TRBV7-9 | CASSLSGGANTGELFF | TGTGCCAGCAGTTTAAGTGGGGGCGCGAACACCGGGGAGCTGTTTTTT
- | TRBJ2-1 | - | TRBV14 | CASSRRLVDEQFF | TGTGCCAGCAGCCGCCGATTAGTGGATGAGCAGTTCTTC
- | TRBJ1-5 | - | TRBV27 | CASSPQLRGALRVSNQPQHF | TGTGCCAGCAGTCCCCAGTTGAGAGGGGCGCTAAGGGTGAGCAATCAGCCCCAGCATTTT
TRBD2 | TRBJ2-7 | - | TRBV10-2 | CASSEPRDYTYEQYF | TGCGCCAGCAGTGAGCCCCGGGACTATACATACGAGCAGTACTTC
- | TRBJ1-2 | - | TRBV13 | CASSPREGGKGYGYTF | TGTGCCAGCAGCCCGAGGGAGGGGGGTAAAGGCTATGGCTACACCTTC
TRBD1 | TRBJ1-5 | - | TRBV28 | CASSPLGRGQDQPQHF | TGTGCCAGCAGCCCGCTGGGTAGGGGGCAGGATCAGCCCCAGCATTTT
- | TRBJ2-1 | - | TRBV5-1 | CASSLGTGNEQFF | TGCGCCAGCAGCTTAGGTACCGGCAATGAGCAGTTCTTC
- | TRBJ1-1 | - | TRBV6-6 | CASTSTGSGEAFF | TGTGCCAGCACTTCCACAGGGTCGGGAGAAGCTTTCTTT
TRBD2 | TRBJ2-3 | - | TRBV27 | CASSSSHSRGGWADTQYF | TGTGCCAGCAGTTCGTCTCATTCGCGCGGGGGGTGGGCAGATACGCAGTATTTT
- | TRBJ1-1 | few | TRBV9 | CASSVGVSLNTEAFF | TGTGCCAGCAGCGTAGGGGTATCGTTGAACACTGAAGCTTTCTTT
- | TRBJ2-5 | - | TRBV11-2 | CASSATSPRGGTQYF | TGTGCCAGCAGCGCAACATCCCCGAGAGGGGGGACCCAGTACTTC
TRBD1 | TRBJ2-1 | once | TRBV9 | CASSSGQGSGRVINEQFF | TGTGCCAGCAGCTCGGGACAGGGTTCCGGTCGGGTAATCAATGAGCAGTTCTTC
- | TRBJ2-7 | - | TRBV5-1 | CASRLSYEQYF | TGCGCCAGCAGACTATCCTACGAGCAGTACTTC
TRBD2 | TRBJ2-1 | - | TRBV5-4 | CASSLGGRDVNEQFF | TGTGCCAGCAGCTTGGGCGGGAGGGACGTAAATGAGCAGTTCTTC
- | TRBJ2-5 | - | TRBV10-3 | CAIWWEERETQYF | TGTGCCATCTGGTGGGAGGAGAGGGAGACCCAGTACTTC
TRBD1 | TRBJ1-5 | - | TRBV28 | CASSSLQTGGRNQPQHF | TGTGCCAGCAGTTCCCTTCAGACAGGGGGGCGCAATCAGCCCCAGCATTTT
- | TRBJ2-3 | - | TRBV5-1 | CASSLGAWTTDTQYF | TGCGCCAGCAGCTTGGGGGCATGGACCACAGATACGCAGTATTTT
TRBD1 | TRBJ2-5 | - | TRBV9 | CASSGGQGVAETQYF | TGTGCCAGCAGCGGGGGACAGGGAGTCGCAGAGACCCAGTACTTC
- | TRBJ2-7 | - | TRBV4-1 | CASSRTSSTYEQYF | TGCGCCAGCAGCCGAACTAGCAGCACCTACGAGCAGTACTTC
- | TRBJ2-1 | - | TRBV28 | CASSLVLGAYNEQFF | TGTGCCAGCAGTTTAGTCCTTGGGGCCTACAATGAGCAGTTCTTC
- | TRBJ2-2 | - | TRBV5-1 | CASSLDGTGELFF | TGCGCCAGCAGCCTAGACGGGACCGGGGAGCTGTTTTTT
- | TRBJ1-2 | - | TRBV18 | CASSPGSVDYGYTF | TGTGCCAGCTCACCCGGTTCGGTTGACTATGGCTACACCTTC
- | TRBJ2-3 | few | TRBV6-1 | CASSGGSGESTDTQYF | TGTGCCAGCAGTGGGGGGAGCGGAGAGTCGACAGATACGCAGTATTTT
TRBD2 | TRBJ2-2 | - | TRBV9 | CASTPLAVNTGELFF | TGTGCCAGCACCCCTCTAGCGGTGAACACCGGGGAGCTGTTTTTT
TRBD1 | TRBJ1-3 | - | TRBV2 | CASSERGRSGNTIYF | TGTGCCAGCAGTGAAAGGGGGCGCTCTGGAAACACCATATATTTT
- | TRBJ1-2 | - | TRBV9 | CASSVGAVNYGYTF | TGTGCCAGCAGCGTAGGGGCGGTAAACTATGGCTACACCTTC
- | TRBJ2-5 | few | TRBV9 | CASSVGGNQETQYF | TGTGCCAGCAGCGTAGGGGGGAACCAAGAGACCCAGTACTTC
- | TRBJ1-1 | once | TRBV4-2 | CASSQSLGGGTEAFF | TGTGCCAGCAGCCAATCTCTGGGGGGGGGCACTGAAGCTTTCTTT
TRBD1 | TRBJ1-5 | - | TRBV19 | CASSAGQLSIANQPQHF | TGTGCCAGTAGTGCGGGACAGCTTTCTATAGCAAATCAGCCCCAGCATTTT
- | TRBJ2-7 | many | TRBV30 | CAWSRPGTYEQYF | TGTGCCTGGAGTCGGCCAGGAACCTACGAGCAGTACTTC
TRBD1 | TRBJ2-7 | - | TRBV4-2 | CASSQAGRGNTYEQYF | TGTGCCAGCAGCCAAGCTGGCAGGGGGAACACCTACGAGCAGTACTTC
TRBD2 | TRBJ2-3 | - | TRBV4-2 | CASSQGSGRALSTDTQYF | TGTGCCAGCAGCCAAGGTAGCGGGAGGGCACTTAGCACAGATACGCAGTATTTT
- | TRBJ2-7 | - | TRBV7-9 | CASSFGIAYEQYF | TGTGCCAGCAGCTTCGGGATCGCCTACGAGCAGTACTTC
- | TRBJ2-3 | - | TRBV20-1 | CSAGLLNTQYF | TGCAGTGCTGGTCTACTAAATACGCAGTATTTT
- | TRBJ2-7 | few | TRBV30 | CAWSVKGGTYEQYF | TGTGCCTGGAGTGTCAAGGGAGGCACCTACGAGCAGTACTTC
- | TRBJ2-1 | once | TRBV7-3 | CASSPTRDYNEQFF | TGTGCCAGCAGCCCCACCCGAGACTACAATGAGCAGTTCTTC